The 22 T cell receptor beta chains below were found in one sample sequenced in a study of blood T cell repertoires in COVID-19. Assay used: immunoSEQ multiplex PCR; TCRdb lists only in-frame clones, some missing. The repertoire consists of some 15,000 clones, with about 87% occurring once and the leading ten covering 9%. Sequenced material: peripheral blood. Receptor source: a human donor in a cohort sampled during active COVID-19.

This sequence joins TRBV27 and TRBJ2-3; 7 bases map to TRBD2. This CDR3 has 14 residues. V shed 2 bases and J 4 bases; nucleotides not matched to a gene: 3. CDR1 is MNHEY and CDR2 is SMNVEV in the germline V gene (reference sequence). The DNA of the CDR3 is TGTGCCAGCAGTTTAATAGCGGGCCCAGATACGCAGTATTTT. It specifies CASSLIAGPDTQYF.

The chain is built from TRBV11-2 and TRBJ1-1, with D maybe TRBD1 (5 bases). Germline assignment: CDR1 SGHAT and CDR2 FQNNGV. Trimming shortened V by 5 bases and J by 1 base, and 14 bases separated the two germline ends. There are 15 residues in the CDR3. The CDR3 loop reads CASSPNQGPNTEAFF. The CDR3, as DNA: TGTGCCAGCAGCCCCAATCAGGGCCCGAACACTGAAGCTTTCTTT.

Written as DNA, the CDR3 is TGTGCCAGCAGTTTCTCCTGGACAGGGTCTGGAAACACCATATATTTT. Its translation is CASSFSWTGSGNTIYF. The chain is built from TRBV28 and TRBJ1-3; 8 bases match TRBD1. There are 16 residues in the CDR3. Germline V gives CDR1 MDHEN, CDR2 SYDVKM. Germline trimming cut 3 bases from V and 1 base from J; bases unmatched to any gene: 5. The whole variable domain, filled in from reference TRBV28 and TRBJ1-3, reads DVKVTQSSRYLVKRTGEKVFLECVQDMDHENMFWYRQDPGLGLRLIYFSYDVKMKEKGDIPEGYSVSREKKERFSLILESASTNQTSMYLCASSFSWTGSGNTIYFGEGSWLTVV.

This clone has more than one count but fewer than ten. The rearrangement links TRBV27 to TRBJ2-3; TRBD2 is a possible D gene (5 bases). This CDR3 is built from 16 residues. V lost 0 bases to trimming and J lost 6 bases, with 16 bases between them. Germline CDR1 reads MNHEY; CDR2 reads SMNVEV (reference sequence). DNA of the CDR3: TGTGCCAGCAGTTTATCGAGGGTCGCTAGCCTCGATACGCAGTATTTT. Translated: CASSLSRVASLDTQYF.

The chain carries TRBV5-6 and TRBJ1-1; D not resolved. CDR3 length: 12 amino acids. V lost 6 bases to trimming and J lost 1 base, with 7 bases between them. Germline assignment: CDR1 SGHDT and CDR2 YYEEEE. The CDR3 nucleotides read TGTGCCAGCAACCGGAGGAACACTGAAGCTTTCTTT. Encoded protein: CASNRRNTEAFF.

The rearrangement uses TRBV27 and TRBJ2-4; 8 bases agree with TRBD2. The germline V gene encodes CDR1 MNHEY and CDR2 SMNVEV (reference sequence). CDR3 length: 15 amino acids. V was clipped by 5 bases and J by 6 bases; unmatched bases: 9. DNA of the CDR3: TGTGCCAGCAGTCCCCCTTCGAGCGGGAGAAACATTCAGTACTTC. Translated, it gives CASSPPSSGRNIQYF.

This rearrangement joins TRBV4-1 to TRBJ1-1; tentatively, D is TRBD1 (6 bases). V lost 0 bases, J lost 2 bases, and 13 bases lay in between. Germline V lookup: CDR1 MGHRA, CDR2 YSYEKL. The CDR3 consists of 16 residues. The DNA for the CDR3 is TGCGCCAGCAGCCAAGACGGATTGGGGGCTAACACTGAAGCTTTCTTT. The encoded protein is CASSQDGLGANTEAFF.

The chain combines TRBV9 with TRBJ2-7, with 10 nucleotides matching TRBD2. CDR1 is SGDLS, CDR2 YYNGEE, per germline. The V and J ends lost 0 bases and 5 bases, in that order; junction bases with no gene match: 5. The CDR3 sequence is 15 residues long. The CDR3 DNA is TGTGCCAGCAGCGTAGCCGGGACTAGCGACGACGAGCAGTACTTC. Translation: CASSVAGTSDDEQYF.

V and J are TRBV7-3 and TRBJ2-7; D might be TRBD1 (6 bases). CDR1 SGHTA and CDR2 FQGTGA come from the germline V gene. This CDR3 spans 13 amino acids. V was clipped by 2 bases and J by 6 bases, with 11 bases between them. CDR3 nucleotide sequence: TGTGCCAGCAGCTTACAACAGGGAAGCGAGCAGTACTTC. Amino acids: CASSLQQGSEQYF.

The gene calls are TRBV19 and TRBJ2-5, with 9 bases lining up with TRBD2. Trimming removed 4 bases from V and 5 bases from J; junction bases left unmatched: 8. CDR1 is LNHDA and CDR2 is SQIVND in the germline V gene (reference sequence). The CDR3 has 15 residues. The DNA for the CDR3 is TGTGCCAGTAGTAGGGGACTAGCTTCGACGGAGACCCAGTACTTC. Translating it yields CASSRGLASTETQYF.

V gene TRBV7-2 combines with J gene TRBJ2-3, with 13 positions matching TRBD2. CDR1 and CDR2 (germline): SGHTA, FQGNSA. The CDR3 spans 16 residues. J gave up 6 bases and V 1 base, and 4 bases lay outside the gene matches. The CDR3 sequence is CASSLGLAGGGDTQYF. CDR3 coding DNA: TGTGCCAGCAGCTTAGGACTAGCGGGAGGTGGGGATACGCAGTATTTT.

This clone was seen a single time. V is TRBV19 and J is TRBJ1-5; 8 bases line up with TRBD1. There are 15 residues in the CDR3. Germline trimming cut 5 bases from V and 6 bases from J; bases unmatched to any gene: 9. From germline, CDR1 is LNHDA and CDR2 SQIVND (reference sequence). As DNA, the CDR3 is TGTGCCAGTAGTTCCCAGGGGGCTGGAAGTCAGCCCCAGCATTTT. This sequence encodes CASSSQGAGSQPQHF. Variable domain in full (rest from reference TRBV19 and TRBJ1-5): DGGITQSPKYLFRKEGQNVTLSCEQNLNHDAMYWYRQDPGQGLRLIYYSQIVNDFQKGDIAEGYSVSREKKESFPLTVTSAQKNPTAFYLCASSSQGAGSQPQHFGDGTRLSIL.

This sequence joins TRBV10-3 and TRBJ2-7, with 9 bases aligning to TRBD1. The CDR3 consists of 15 residues. Trimming at V came to 6 bases and at J to 3 bases, leaving 9 bases not matched to a gene. CDR1 is ENHRY, CDR2 SYGVKD, per germline. This chain's CDR3 is CAIRRGETGGYEQYF. CDR3 in DNA: TGTGCCATCAGGAGGGGGGAGACAGGGGGCTACGAGCAGTACTTC.

The rearrangement uses TRBV7-9 and TRBJ2-1, with TRBD2 identical over 15 bases. Trimming removed 1 base from V and 8 bases from J; junction bases left unmatched: 3. The CDR3 runs 16 residues. The germline CDR1 and CDR2 sequences are SEHNR and FQNEAQ (reference sequence). The chain's CDR3 is CASSLGTSGRAYEQFF. For the CDR3, the DNA is TGTGCCAGCAGCTTAGGGACTAGCGGGAGGGCCTATGAGCAGTTCTTC. Full variable domain (rest looked up from reference TRBV7-9 and TRBJ2-1): DTGVSQNPRHKITKRGQNVTFRCDPISEHNRLYWYRQTLGQGPEFLTYFQNEAQLEKSRLLSDRFSAERPKGSFSTLEIQRTEQGDSAMYLCASSLGTSGRAYEQFFGPGTRLTVL.

V gene TRBV10-1 combines with J gene TRBJ2-2; no definite D call. This CDR3 has 12 amino acids. The V and J ends lost 5 bases and 6 bases respectively, with 7 bases between them. CDR1 and CDR2 (germline): WNHNN, SYGVQD (reference sequence). CDR3 region: CASSSVAGELFF. CDR3 nucleotides: TGCGCCAGCAGTTCTGTTGCCGGGGAGCTGTTTTTT.

This sequence joins TRBV28 and TRBJ2-7; D is possibly TRBD1 (5 bases). CDR3 length: 11 residues. V lost 5 bases and J 3 bases, leaving 5 bases between the germline ends. Germline V gene lookup returns CDR1 MDHEN and CDR2 SYDVKM. The CDR3 protein is CASSQGYEQYF. CDR3 coding DNA: TGTGCCAGCAGTCAGGGCTACGAGCAGTACTTC.

This chain joins TRBV5-1 and TRBJ2-3; D unresolved. Germline V gene data show CDR1 as SGHRS and CDR2 as YFSETQ. There are 14 residues in the CDR3. V was clipped by 5 bases and J by 3 bases, with 13 bases between them. The CDR3 DNA reads TGCGCCAGCAGACGAGATATGGAGACAGATACGCAGTATTTT. It translates to CASRRDMETDTQYF.

This chain connects TRBV28 to TRBJ1-2; D uncertain. V was clipped by 5 bases and J by 8 bases, with 9 bases between them. CDR1 and CDR2 from the germline V gene are MDHEN and SYDVKM. The CDR3 length is 11 residues. The CDR3 sequence is CASSILEGYTF. The CDR3, as DNA: TGTGCCAGCAGTATTCTGGAGGGCTACACCTTC.

The genes are TRBV18 and TRBJ2-2; D remains unclear. Trimming shortened V by 2 bases and J by 1 base, and 11 bases separated the two germline ends. This CDR3 has 16 residues. The germline V gene has CDR1 KGHSH and CDR2 LQKENI. The CDR3 region has the DNA TGTGCCAGCTCACCAAGGTTACAGCAGAACACCGGGGAGCTGTTTTTT. Its protein is CASSPRLQQNTGELFF.

The rearrangement uses TRBV19 and TRBJ2-1; D may be TRBD2 (6 bases). CDR1 is LNHDA and CDR2 is SQIVND in the germline V gene (reference sequence). This CDR3 spans 14 amino acids. The V and J ends lost 3 bases and 3 bases respectively, with 9 bases between them. The chain's CDR3 is CASSIGGDYNEQFF. CDR3 sequence (DNA): TGTGCCAGTAGTATTGGAGGGGACTACAATGAGCAGTTCTTC.

The chain has TRBV5-1 and TRBJ1-1, with unresolved D. Per the germline V gene, CDR1 is SGHRS and CDR2 is YFSETQ. Trimming pared 0 bases from V and 7 bases from J, leaving 10 bases between. This CDR3 spans 13 amino acids. The CDR3 DNA is TGCGCCAGCAGCTTGGATATGAGGAATGAAGCTTTCTTT. Its protein is CASSLDMRNEAFF.

This sequence joins TRBV4-1 and TRBJ1-4; the match to TRBD1 covers 11 bases. The CDR3 length is 15 residues. Germline trimming cut 0 bases from V and 8 bases from J; bases unmatched to any gene: 2. Per germline, CDR1 MGHRA and CDR2 YSYEKL. CDR3 region: CASSQEGDRGEKLFF. For the CDR3, the DNA is TGCGCCAGCAGCCAAGAAGGGGACAGGGGGGAAAAACTGTTTTTT.